This T cell receptor beta chain was captured in a study of blood T cells in healthy people across ages. Isolating PBMCs gave at least 6 million of these cells per sample. The sample holds a few counts of this clonotype. Antigen unknown. Overall study findings and caveats: Diversity was estimated from one million T cells, and these estimates were considered underestimates. Higher diversity and more naive CD4+ cells were features of long-lived donors, compared to aged donors.

With a J-beta primer mix and a sample-barcoded 5' primer, a second PCR ran roughly 6 to 11 cycles. TCRdb redid the calling of the 5' RACE reads with MiXCR, one entry per CDR3 protein. The repertoire holds over 700,000 distinct CDR3 sequences, 25% seen once, with under 10% in the top ten. Between the trimmed V and J ends, which lost 2 bases and 1 base, there was a span of 7 bases. Germline loops: CDR1 KGHDR, CDR2 SFDVKD. The CDR3 totals 14 residues. These data were likewise used in another study, on T cells of mothers and their children.

Sequenced material: blood. This TCR was recovered from a boy younger than 18 in good health. The V and J genes are TRBV24-1 and TRBJ1-1; D ambiguous. CDR3: CATSDSPPNTEAFF. The CDR3 nucleotides read TGTGCCACCAGTGATTCACCTCCGAACACTGAAGCTTTCTTT.